These 9 T cell receptor beta chains originate from one sample sequenced in a study of control samples from healthy donors and cancer patients. Measured with immunoSEQ multiplex PCR; TCRdb has only the in-frame clones, and not every one. Of 150,000 or so clones in the sample, roughly 89% were seen once. Sequencing was performed on blood. Source of these receptors: a man aged 25 to 45 in good health.

The chain combines TRBV23-1 with TRBJ1-1, with D possibly being TRBD1 (5 bases). TRBV23-1 is noted as an ORF with a role that remains uncertain. V dropped 3 bases and J dropped 2 bases, with 22 bases sitting between them. The CDR3 covers 18 residues. For the CDR3, the DNA is TGCGCCAGCAGTCACCCTTTGGGGATTGGGGGGGTAAACACTGAAGCTTTCTTT. Protein: CASSHPLGIGGVNTEAFF.

V is TRBV24-1 and J is TRBJ1-5, with 7 bases lining up with TRBD1. CDR3 length: 14 amino acids. The junction had 5 bases not matched to a gene; V was cut back by 4 bases and J by 6 bases. The germline V gene encodes CDR1 KGHDR and CDR2 SFDVKD. CDR3 DNA sequence: TGTGCCACCAGTGAGACAGGGTTTGCTCAGCCCCAGCATTTT. Translating it yields CATSETGFAQPQHF.

The J gene is TRBJ2-3, the V gene TRBV3-1 (or the pseudogene TRBV3-2); 10 bases match TRBD2. Trimming at V came to 4 bases and at J to 1 base, leaving 11 bases not matched to a gene. The CDR3 sequence is 18 residues long. CDR1 and CDR2 (germline): LGHDT, YNNKEL (reference sequence). The CDR3 region is CASSLGPVSGGGTDTQYF. The DNA of the CDR3 is TGTGCCAGCAGCCTCGGGCCAGTAAGCGGGGGGGGCACAGATACGCAGTATTTT.

This clone has just one count. The chain carries TRBV7-9 and TRBJ2-7; possibly TRBD2 for D (5 bases). V was cut by 5 bases and J by 0 bases, with 14 bases left in between. The CDR3 length is 15 residues. Germline V CDR1 and CDR2: SEHNR, FQNEAQ (reference sequence). The CDR3 protein is CASSPSTGSSYEQYF. CDR3 sequence (DNA): TGTGCCAGCAGCCCATCGACTGGGAGCTCCTACGAGCAGTACTTC.

The chain is built from TRBV7-2 and TRBJ2-3, with D perhaps TRBD2 (5 bases). The CDR3 covers 19 residues. The germline V and J ends were trimmed by 5 bases and 0 bases, with 24 bases remaining between them. Germline lookup yields CDR1 SGHTA and CDR2 FQGNSA. The CDR3, as DNA: TGTGCCAGCAGCCCCACCTATTACGCTAGCACAACTAGCACAGATACGCAGTATTTT. Protein sequence: CASSPTYYASTTSTDTQYF.

The V gene is TRBV28, the J gene TRBJ2-7; TRBD2 aligns across 15 bases. The CDR3 loop spans 19 amino acids. Germline V gene sequence: CDR1 MDHEN, CDR2 SYDVKM. V trimming: 4 bases; J trimming: 1 base; junction bases outside the gene matches: 11. The CDR3 nucleotides are TGTGCCAGCAGTTCCGTCCCGGGACTAGCGGGGGGACAATCCTACGAGCAGTACTTC. It encodes CASSSVPGLAGGQSYEQYF.

The chain links TRBV19 to TRBJ2-2; D is undetermined. The V end lost 7 bases, the J end lost 0 bases, and 9 bases lay between the germline ends. The germline gives CDR1 LNHDA, CDR2 SQIVND (reference sequence). CDR3 length: 14 amino acids. CDR3 protein: CASKWKSNTGELFF. CDR3 nucleotide sequence: TGTGCCAGTAAATGGAAGTCGAACACCGGGGAGCTGTTTTTT.

The V and J genes are TRBV11-2 and TRBJ1-5; 7 bases agree with TRBD1. V gave up 5 bases and J gave up 4 bases; unmatched junction bases: 2. CDR1 is SGHAT and CDR2 is FQNNGV in the germline V gene. This CDR3 is 13 amino acids long. The CDR3 nucleotides read TGTGCCAGCAGCACAGGGGTAAATCAGCCCCAGCATTTT. Its protein product is CASSTGVNQPQHF. Based on the CDR3 plus reference TRBV11-2 and TRBJ1-5, the full variable domain is EAGVAQSPRYKIIEKRQSVAFWCNPISGHATLYWYQQILGQGPKLLIQFQNNGVVDDSQLPKDRFSAERLKGVDSTLKIQPAKLEDSAVYLCASSTGVNQPQHFGDGTRLSIL.

The chain joins TRBV6-5 to TRBJ1-5; the D is unclear. V was shortened by 7 bases and J by 3 bases, with 10 bases between the two germline ends. The CDR3 covers 13 residues. Germline V gene data show CDR1 as MNHEY and CDR2 as SVGAGI. CDR3 loop: CASKEQDNQPQHF. In DNA, the CDR3 is TGTGCCAGCAAGGAACAAGACAATCAGCCCCAGCATTTT.